These T cell receptor beta chains were read from a single sample in a study of PD-L1 blockade in urothelial cancer. Method: immunoSEQ multiplex PCR; TCRdb's copy keeps in-frame clones and lacks some. The table includes tens of thousands of clones, approximately 80% detected once. The sequencing used PBMCs, collected around atezolizumab (anti-PD-L1) treatment. All receptors come from a man in his fifties or sixties with urothelial cancer. The CDR3 runs from the conserved cysteine through the conserved F or W. A D gene is named only where the DNA matches it firmly. Clone size is shown for a subset of rows, as once, few, many or a class of expanded clone.

J gene: TRBJ1-4
V gene: TRBV6-5
clone size: NA
D gene: TRBD1
CDR3 protein: CASSPTGASPEKLFF
CDR3 DNA: TGTGCCAGCAGTCCTACAGGGGCCAGTCCGGAAAAACTGTTTTTT

J gene: TRBJ1-2
V gene: TRBV5-5
clone size: NA
D gene: NA
CDR3 protein: CASSLGGHGYTF
CDR3 DNA: TGTGCCAGCAGCTTGGGGGGCCATGGCTACACCTTC

J gene: TRBJ2-5
V gene: TRBV6-6
clone size: NA
D gene: NA
CDR3 protein: CASSWWHSETQYF
CDR3 DNA: TGTGCCAGCAGTTGGTGGCATTCAGAGACCCAGTACTTC

J gene: TRBJ1-5
V gene: TRBV15
clone size: NA
D gene: TRBD1
CDR3 protein: CATSRVRQGSNQPQHF
CDR3 DNA: TGTGCCACCAGCAGAGTCCGACAGGGTAGCAATCAGCCCCAGCATTTT

J gene: TRBJ2-3
V gene: TRBV6-1
clone size: NA
D gene: TRBD2
CDR3 protein: CASSERLAGNTDTQYF
CDR3 DNA: TGTGCCAGCAGTGAAAGGCTAGCGGGGAACACAGATACGCAGTATTTT

J gene: TRBJ1-6
V gene: TRBV2
clone size: NA
D gene: NA
CDR3 protein: CASSESRPRNSPLHF
CDR3 DNA: TGTGCCAGCAGTGAATCCCGGCCGCGGAATTCACCCCTCCACTTT

J gene: TRBJ2-1
V gene: TRBV5-6
clone size: NA
D gene: TRBD1
CDR3 protein: CASSHGTGDIEQFF
CDR3 DNA: TGTGCCAGCAGCCACGGGACAGGGGATATTGAGCAGTTCTTC

J gene: TRBJ2-3
V gene: TRBV2
clone size: NA
D gene: TRBD1
CDR3 protein: CASSVDGQGADTQYF
CDR3 DNA: TGTGCCAGCAGTGTGGACGGACAGGGGGCAGATACGCAGTATTTT

J gene: TRBJ2-2
V gene: TRBV4-1
clone size: NA
D gene: NA
CDR3 protein: CASRPTGMSSTGELFF
CDR3 DNA: TGCGCCAGCAGACCCACAGGGATGTCTTCGACCGGGGAGCTGTTTTTT

J gene: TRBJ1-5
V gene: TRBV2
clone size: NA
D gene: TRBD1
CDR3 protein: CASRRQGGSNQPQHF
CDR3 DNA: TGTGCCAGCAGGCGACAGGGCGGATCCAATCAGCCCCAGCATTTT

J gene: TRBJ2-3
V gene: TRBV28
clone size: NA
D gene: TRBD2
CDR3 protein: CASRQGLAGGQDTQYF
CDR3 DNA: TGTGCCAGCCGACAGGGACTGGCGGGGGGGCAAGATACGCAGTATTTT

J gene: TRBJ1-1
V gene: TRBV27
clone size: NA
D gene: NA
CDR3 protein: CASSQSKNTEAFF
CDR3 DNA: TGTGCCAGCAGCCAGTCAAAGAACACTGAAGCTTTCTTT

J gene: TRBJ2-5
V gene: TRBV19
clone size: NA
D gene: NA
CDR3 protein: CASSIPGETQYF
CDR3 DNA: TGTGCCAGTAGTATCCCGGGAGAGACCCAGTACTTC

J gene: TRBJ1-6
V gene: TRBV9
clone size: NA
D gene: NA
CDR3 protein: CASSVVGTKNSPLHF
CDR3 DNA: TGTGCCAGCAGCGTAGTTGGGACAAAGAATTCACCCCTCCACTTT

J gene: TRBJ2-2
V gene: TRBV27
clone size: medium-sized
D gene: TRBD2
CDR3 protein: CASSPGLAGNTGELFF
CDR3 DNA: TGTGCCAGCAGTCCCGGACTAGCGGGGAACACCGGGGAGCTGTTTTTT

J gene: TRBJ2-2
V gene: TRBV7-9
clone size: NA
D gene: NA
CDR3 protein: CASTHGPPRGHTGELFF
CDR3 DNA: TGTGCCAGCACCCACGGCCCACCGCGGGGGCACACCGGGGAGCTGTTTTTT

J gene: TRBJ2-1
V gene: TRBV4-1
clone size: NA
D gene: TRBD2
CDR3 protein: CASSRGGGGPREQFF
CDR3 DNA: TGCGCCAGCAGCCGGGGGGGCGGGGGGCCTAGGGAGCAGTTCTTC

J gene: TRBJ1-1
V gene: TRBV19
clone size: NA
D gene: NA
CDR3 protein: CASSMRGGMNTEAFF
CDR3 DNA: TGTGCCAGTAGTATGAGGGGGGGGATGAACACTGAAGCTTTCTTT

J gene: TRBJ2-4
V gene: TRBV18
clone size: NA
D gene: TRBD2
CDR3 protein: CASSPGLAEKNIQYF
CDR3 DNA: TGTGCCAGCTCGCCGGGACTAGCGGAAAAAAACATTCAGTACTTC

J gene: TRBJ1-4
V gene: TRBV4-1
clone size: NA
D gene: TRBD1
CDR3 protein: CASSHLQGKDEKLFF
CDR3 DNA: TGCGCCAGCAGCCATCTACAGGGGAAAGATGAAAAACTGTTTTTT

J gene: TRBJ1-2
V gene: TRBV2
clone size: NA
D gene: NA
CDR3 protein: CASSEGTNYGYTF
CDR3 DNA: TGTGCCAGCAGTGAGGGGACAAACTATGGCTACACCTTC

J gene: TRBJ1-2
V gene: TRBV18
clone size: NA
D gene: NA
CDR3 protein: CASSPVAGNDYGYTF
CDR3 DNA: TGTGCCAGCTCACCGGTGGCGGGGAACGACTATGGCTACACCTTC

J gene: TRBJ1-1
V gene: TRBV19
clone size: NA
D gene: NA
CDR3 protein: CASSPPETMNTEAFF
CDR3 DNA: TGTGCCAGTAGCCCCCCGGAGACTATGAACACTGAAGCTTTCTTT

J gene: TRBJ2-5
V gene: TRBV7-8
clone size: NA
D gene: TRBD1
CDR3 protein: CASNEQGAGETQYF
CDR3 DNA: TGTGCCAGCAACGAACAGGGGGCCGGGGAGACCCAGTACTTC

J gene: TRBJ1-1
V gene: TRBV6-6
clone size: once
D gene: NA
CDR3 protein: CASSYAQGGPEAFF
CDR3 DNA: TGTGCCAGCAGTTACGCACAGGGCGGCCCTGAAGCTTTCTTT

J gene: TRBJ2-3
V gene: TRBV5-1
clone size: NA
D gene: TRBD2
CDR3 protein: CASSSLAGGGNTQYF
CDR3 DNA: TGCGCCAGCAGCTCCCTAGCGGGGGGCGGTAATACGCAGTATTTT

J gene: TRBJ1-1
V gene: TRBV6-1
clone size: few
D gene: TRBD1
CDR3 protein: CASSDNRGGDTEAFF
CDR3 DNA: TGTGCCAGCAGTGACAACAGGGGGGGGGACACTGAAGCTTTCTTT

J gene: TRBJ2-1
V gene: TRBV19
clone size: NA
D gene: NA
CDR3 protein: CASSITGTTNNEQFF
CDR3 DNA: TGTGCCAGTAGTATAACTGGGACAACAAACAATGAGCAGTTCTTC

J gene: TRBJ2-5
V gene: TRBV5-1
clone size: NA
D gene: NA
CDR3 protein: CASSSTPGQETQYF
CDR3 DNA: TGCGCCAGCAGCTCGACCCCGGGCCAAGAGACCCAGTACTTC

J gene: TRBJ2-2
V gene: TRBV7-8
clone size: NA
D gene: TRBD2
CDR3 protein: CASSPRSGLAGSAGELFF
CDR3 DNA: TGTGCCAGCAGCCCGCGCAGCGGACTAGCGGGGAGCGCCGGGGAGCTGTTTTTT

J gene: TRBJ1-4
V gene: TRBV6-6
clone size: NA
D gene: NA
CDR3 protein: CASSYSGDWREKLFF
CDR3 DNA: TGTGCCAGCAGTTACTCCGGGGACTGGCGTGAAAAACTGTTTTTT

J gene: TRBJ2-1
V gene: TRBV19
clone size: NA
D gene: NA
CDR3 protein: CASSRDQGSSYNEQFF
CDR3 DNA: TGTGCCAGTAGTAGGGATCAGGGGAGCTCCTACAATGAGCAGTTCTTC

J gene: TRBJ2-7
V gene: TRBV6-1
clone size: NA
D gene: NA
CDR3 protein: CASRVQGGSYEQYF
CDR3 DNA: TGTGCCAGCAGGGTGCAGGGAGGATCCTACGAGCAGTACTTC

J gene: TRBJ1-1
V gene: TRBV2
clone size: NA
D gene: TRBD1
CDR3 protein: CASTSRTGDTEAFF
CDR3 DNA: TGTGCCAGCACGAGTAGGACAGGGGACACTGAAGCTTTCTTT

J gene: TRBJ2-7
V gene: TRBV28
clone size: NA
D gene: NA
CDR3 protein: CASSYYRTYEQYF
CDR3 DNA: TGTGCCAGCAGTTACTACAGGACCTACGAGCAGTACTTC

J gene: TRBJ1-1
V gene: TRBV28
clone size: once
D gene: NA
CDR3 protein: CATIRTPDMNTEAFF
CDR3 DNA: TGTGCCACCATTAGAACCCCCGACATGAACACTGAAGCTTTCTTT

J gene: TRBJ2-5
V gene: TRBV6-1
clone size: NA
D gene: TRBD2
CDR3 protein: CASSDLAGATQETQYF
CDR3 DNA: TGTGCCAGCAGTGACCTAGCGGGGGCAACCCAAGAGACCCAGTACTTC

J gene: TRBJ2-7
V gene: TRBV25-1
clone size: NA
D gene: TRBD2
CDR3 protein: CASSAVDLAVGEQYF
CDR3 DNA: TGTGCCAGCAGTGCCGTTGATCTAGCGGTCGGGGAGCAGTACTTC

J gene: TRBJ1-2
V gene: TRBV7-2
clone size: NA
D gene: NA
CDR3 protein: CASSLAGQGIYGYTF
CDR3 DNA: TGTGCCAGCAGCTTAGCGGGTCAGGGGATCTATGGCTACACCTTC

J gene: TRBJ1-2
V gene: TRBV27
clone size: once
D gene: NA
CDR3 protein: CASSPGPSNYGYTF
CDR3 DNA: TGTGCCAGCAGCCCGGGTCCCTCTAACTATGGCTACACCTTC

J gene: TRBJ2-1
V gene: TRBV7-2
clone size: few
D gene: TRBD2
CDR3 protein: CASSPGGELGGSRQFF
CDR3 DNA: TGTGCCAGCAGTCCGGGGGGAGAGTTAGGCGGCTCTCGGCAGTTCTTC

J gene: TRBJ1-2
V gene: TRBV27
clone size: NA
D gene: TRBD1
CDR3 protein: CASKPGGSLYGYTF
CDR3 DNA: TGTGCCAGCAAGCCAGGGGGATCCCTTTATGGCTACACCTTC

J gene: TRBJ2-3
V gene: TRBV10-3
clone size: NA
D gene: TRBD2
CDR3 protein: CAISDGLAGGSDTQYF
CDR3 DNA: TGTGCCATCAGTGATGGGCTAGCGGGGGGGTCAGATACGCAGTATTTT

J gene: TRBJ2-5
V gene: TRBV4-1
clone size: once
D gene: NA
CDR3 protein: CASSQVSQALAPETQYF
CDR3 DNA: TGCGCCAGCAGCCAAGTTTCGCAGGCGCTAGCCCCAGAGACCCAGTACTTC

J gene: TRBJ1-4
V gene: TRBV9
clone size: NA
D gene: NA
CDR3 protein: CASSEGGVSDEKLFF
CDR3 DNA: TGTGCCAGCAGCGAGGGCGGGGTATCAGACGAAAAACTGTTTTTT

J gene: TRBJ1-5
V gene: TRBV18
clone size: NA
D gene: TRBD1
CDR3 protein: CASSPRQGGNQPQHF
CDR3 DNA: TGTGCCAGCTCACCCCGACAGGGGGGAAATCAGCCCCAGCATTTT

J gene: TRBJ2-2
V gene: TRBV2
clone size: NA
D gene: NA
CDR3 protein: CATLDSNTGELFF
CDR3 DNA: TGTGCCACCTTGGACAGCAACACCGGGGAGCTGTTTTTT

J gene: TRBJ1-5
V gene: TRBV5-1
clone size: NA
D gene: TRBD1
CDR3 protein: CASSPGGNQPQHF
CDR3 DNA: TGCGCCAGCAGTCCAGGGGGAAATCAGCCCCAGCATTTT

J gene: TRBJ2-3
V gene: TRBV5-6
clone size: NA
D gene: NA
CDR3 protein: CASSGAVSSTDTQYF
CDR3 DNA: TGTGCCAGCAGCGGTGCGGTTTCTAGCACAGATACGCAGTATTTT

J gene: TRBJ2-3
V gene: TRBV6-1
clone size: NA
D gene: NA
CDR3 protein: CASKGGQSDTQYF
CDR3 DNA: TGTGCCAGCAAGGGGGGGCAGTCTGATACGCAGTATTTT

J gene: TRBJ2-1
V gene: TRBV7-2
clone size: NA
D gene: NA
CDR3 protein: CASSLAWEGGEQFF
CDR3 DNA: TGTGCCAGCAGCTTAGCGTGGGAGGGGGGTGAGCAGTTCTTC

J gene: TRBJ2-7
V gene: TRBV28
clone size: NA
D gene: TRBD1
CDR3 protein: CASRGHRDRVGEQYF
CDR3 DNA: TGTGCCAGCAGGGGGCACCGGGACAGGGTAGGCGAGCAGTACTTC

J gene: TRBJ2-3
V gene: TRBV5-4
clone size: NA
D gene: TRBD2
CDR3 protein: CASVKVAGQYF
CDR3 DNA: TGTGCCAGCGTCAAGGTAGCGGGGCAGTATTTT

J gene: TRBJ2-2
V gene: TRBV2
clone size: NA
D gene: TRBD1
CDR3 protein: CASSLDRPMNTGELFF
CDR3 DNA: TGTGCCAGCAGTTTGGACAGGCCGATGAACACCGGGGAGCTGTTTTTT

J gene: TRBJ2-2
V gene: TRBV5-1
clone size: NA
D gene: NA
CDR3 protein: CASSPASAGELFF
CDR3 DNA: TGCGCCAGCAGCCCCGCTAGCGCCGGGGAGCTGTTTTTT